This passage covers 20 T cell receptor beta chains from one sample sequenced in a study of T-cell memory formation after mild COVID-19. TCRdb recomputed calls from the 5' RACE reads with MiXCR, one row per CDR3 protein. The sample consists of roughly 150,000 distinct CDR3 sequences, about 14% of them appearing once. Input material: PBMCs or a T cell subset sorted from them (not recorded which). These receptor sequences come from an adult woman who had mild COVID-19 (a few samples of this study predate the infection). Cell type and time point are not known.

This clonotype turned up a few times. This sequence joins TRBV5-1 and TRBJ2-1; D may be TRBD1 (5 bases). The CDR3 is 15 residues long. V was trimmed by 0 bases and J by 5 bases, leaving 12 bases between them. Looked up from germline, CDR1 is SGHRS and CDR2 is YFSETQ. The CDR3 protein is CASSLGQSDHNEQFF. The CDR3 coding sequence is TGCGCCAGCAGCTTGGGACAGTCTGACCACAATGAGCAGTTCTTC.

The DNA for the CDR3 is TGTGCCAGCAGCGTAGCCGCCGGAGTCTACGAGCAGTACTTC. It is translated as CASSVAAGVYEQYF. V is TRBV9 and J is TRBJ2-7; D is unresolved. The germline V gene encodes CDR1 SGDLS and CDR2 YYNGEE. This CDR3 region has 14 residues. V was shortened by 0 bases and J by 3 bases, with 10 bases between the two germline ends.

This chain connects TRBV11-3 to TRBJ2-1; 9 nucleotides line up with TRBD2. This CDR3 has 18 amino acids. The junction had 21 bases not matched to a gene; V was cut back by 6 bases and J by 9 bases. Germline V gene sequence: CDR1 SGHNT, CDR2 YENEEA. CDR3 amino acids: CASSRSALAGPTLSEQFF. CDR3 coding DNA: TGTGCCAGCAGTCGGTCGGCACTAGCGGGCCCCACATTGAGTGAGCAGTTCTTC.

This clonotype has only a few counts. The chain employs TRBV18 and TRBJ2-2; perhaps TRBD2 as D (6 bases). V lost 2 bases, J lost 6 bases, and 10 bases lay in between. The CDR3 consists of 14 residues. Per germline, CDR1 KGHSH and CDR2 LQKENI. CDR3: CASSPAGYSGELFF. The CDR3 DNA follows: TGTGCCAGCTCACCAGCGGGGTACTCCGGGGAGCTGTTTTTT.

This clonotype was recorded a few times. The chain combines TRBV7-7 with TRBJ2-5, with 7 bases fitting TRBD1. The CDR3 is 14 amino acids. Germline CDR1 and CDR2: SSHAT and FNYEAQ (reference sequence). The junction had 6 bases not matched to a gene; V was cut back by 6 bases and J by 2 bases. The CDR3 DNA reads TGTGCCAGCAGTCGACAGGGAGAACAAGAGACCCAGTACTTC. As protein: CASSRQGEQETQYF.

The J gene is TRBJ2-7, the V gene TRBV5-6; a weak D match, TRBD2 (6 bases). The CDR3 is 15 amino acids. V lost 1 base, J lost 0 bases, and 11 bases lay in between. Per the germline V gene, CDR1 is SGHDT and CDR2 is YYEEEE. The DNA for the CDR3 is TGTGCCAGCAGCTTGACGGCGGGACTCTCCTACGAGCAGTACTTC. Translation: CASSLTAGLSYEQYF.

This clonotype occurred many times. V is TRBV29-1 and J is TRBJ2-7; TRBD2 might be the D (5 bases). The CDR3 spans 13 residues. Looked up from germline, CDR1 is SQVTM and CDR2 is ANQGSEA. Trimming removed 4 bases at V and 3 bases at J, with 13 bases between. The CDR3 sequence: CSVGRGWGYEQYF. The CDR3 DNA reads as TGCAGCGTTGGACGGGGATGGGGCTACGAGCAGTACTTC.

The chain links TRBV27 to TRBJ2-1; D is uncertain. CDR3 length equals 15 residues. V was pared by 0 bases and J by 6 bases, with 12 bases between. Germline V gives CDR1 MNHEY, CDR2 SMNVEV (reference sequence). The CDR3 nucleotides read TGTGCCAGCAGTTTATCTCGTAGCTCGCCCAATGAGCAGTTCTTC. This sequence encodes CASSLSRSSPNEQFF.

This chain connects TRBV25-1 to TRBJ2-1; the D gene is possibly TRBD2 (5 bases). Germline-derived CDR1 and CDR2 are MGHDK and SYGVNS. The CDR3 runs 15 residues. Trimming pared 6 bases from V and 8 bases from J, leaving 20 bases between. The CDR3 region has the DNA TGTGCCAGCAGGACTTGGGGAGTAGGATTCGATGAGCAGTTCTTC. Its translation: CASRTWGVGFDEQFF.

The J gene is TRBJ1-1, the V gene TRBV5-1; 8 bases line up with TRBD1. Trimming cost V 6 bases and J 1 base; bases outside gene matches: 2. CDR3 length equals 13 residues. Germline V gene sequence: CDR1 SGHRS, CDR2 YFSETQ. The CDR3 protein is CASTDRGNTEAFF. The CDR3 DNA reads TGCGCCAGCACAGACAGGGGGAACACTGAAGCTTTCTTT.

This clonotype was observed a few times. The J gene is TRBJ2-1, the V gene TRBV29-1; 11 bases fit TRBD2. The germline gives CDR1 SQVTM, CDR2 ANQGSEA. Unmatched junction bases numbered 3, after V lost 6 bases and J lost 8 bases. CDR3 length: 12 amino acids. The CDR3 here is CSVVGLADEQFF. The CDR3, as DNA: TGCAGCGTCGTGGGACTAGCGGATGAGCAGTTCTTC.

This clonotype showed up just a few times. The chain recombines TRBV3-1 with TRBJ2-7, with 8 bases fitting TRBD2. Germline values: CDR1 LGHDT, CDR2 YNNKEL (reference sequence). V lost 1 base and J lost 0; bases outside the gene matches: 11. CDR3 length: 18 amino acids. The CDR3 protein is CASSQASAGTRGSYEQYF. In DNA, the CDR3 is TGTGCCAGCAGCCAAGCGAGTGCGGGGACTAGAGGCTCCTACGAGCAGTACTTC.

The CDR3 region has the DNA TGTGCCACCAGCTTTGAGAGGACAGTGCGCGGCACTGAAGCTTTCTTT. Its translation is CATSFERTVRGTEAFF. The V call is TRBV15, the J call TRBJ1-1, with D possibly matching TRBD1 (6 bases). Germline CDR1 LNHNV, CDR2 YYDKDF (reference sequence). Trimming removed 5 bases from V and 4 bases from J, with 20 bases in between. This CDR3 has 16 residues.

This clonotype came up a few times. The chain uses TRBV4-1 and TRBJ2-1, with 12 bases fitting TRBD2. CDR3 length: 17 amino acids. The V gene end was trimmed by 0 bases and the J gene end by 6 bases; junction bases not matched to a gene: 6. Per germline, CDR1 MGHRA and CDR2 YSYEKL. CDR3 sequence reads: CASSQEGPSGGANEQFF. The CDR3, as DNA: TGCGCCAGCAGCCAAGAAGGCCCTAGCGGGGGGGCCAATGAGCAGTTCTTC.

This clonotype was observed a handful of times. As DNA, the CDR3 is TGTGCCAGCAGCCCACGCGGCCAGAAAAACACTGAAGCTTTCTTT. Translation gives CASSPRGQKNTEAFF. The chain links TRBV7-9 to TRBJ1-1, with no clear D. The CDR3 has 15 residues. The V end was cut by 5 bases, the J end by 2 bases, with 15 bases between. Germline V lookup: CDR1 SEHNR, CDR2 FQNEAQ (reference sequence).

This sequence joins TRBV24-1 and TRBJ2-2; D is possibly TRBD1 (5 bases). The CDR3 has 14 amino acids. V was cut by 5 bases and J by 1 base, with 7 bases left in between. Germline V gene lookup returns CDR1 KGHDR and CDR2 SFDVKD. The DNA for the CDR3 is TGTGCCACCAGTGGAACAGGGAACACCGGGGAGCTGTTTTTT. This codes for CATSGTGNTGELFF.

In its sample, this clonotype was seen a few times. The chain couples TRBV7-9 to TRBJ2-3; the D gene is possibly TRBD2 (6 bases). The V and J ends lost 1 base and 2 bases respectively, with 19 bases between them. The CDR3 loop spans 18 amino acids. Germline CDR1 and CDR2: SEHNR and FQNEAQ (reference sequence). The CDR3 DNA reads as TGTGCCAGCAGCTTAGAGCTAAGGTACAGCGGGCCCACAGATACGCAGTATTTT. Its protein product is CASSLELRYSGPTDTQYF.

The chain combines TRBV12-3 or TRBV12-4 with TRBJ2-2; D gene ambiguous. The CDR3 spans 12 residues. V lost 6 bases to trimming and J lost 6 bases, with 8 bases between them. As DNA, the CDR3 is TGTGCCAGCAGCTTACAACCCGGGGAGCTGTTTTTT. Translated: CASSLQPGELFF.

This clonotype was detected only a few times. Here the CDR3 DNA reads TGTGCCAGCAGGGGGGGACAGGCGAACACTGAAGCTTTCTTT. Amino acids: CASRGGQANTEAFF. The chain links TRBV2 to TRBJ1-1; 8 bases are a match to TRBD1. Germline lookup yields CDR1 SNHLY and CDR2 FYNNEI. The CDR3 consists of 14 residues. The junction had 4 bases not matched to a gene; V was cut back by 6 bases and J by 1 base.

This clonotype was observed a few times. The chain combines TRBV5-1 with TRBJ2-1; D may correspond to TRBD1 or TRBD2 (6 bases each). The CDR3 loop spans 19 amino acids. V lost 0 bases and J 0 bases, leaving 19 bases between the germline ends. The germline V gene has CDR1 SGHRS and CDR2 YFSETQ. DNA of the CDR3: TGCGCCAGCAGCTTGGAAGGGGGGCAGGGCAGTGGCTCCTACAATGAGCAGTTCTTC. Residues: CASSLEGGQGSGSYNEQFF.